The table lists the clone carrying this T cell receptor (beta chain) with many counts. No antigen is known for it. This specimen comes from a study of T cell repertoires in cytomegalovirus infection. Study-wide background: Carrying CMV and the relevant HLA type showed in public TCR beta signatures.

The CDR3 has 13 amino acids. The V gene lost 0 bases and the J gene lost 5 bases, with 5 bases spanning the gap. CDR1 is SEHNR, CDR2 FQNEAQ, per germline (reference sequence). Points from the study as a whole: CMV-specific HLA-C-restricted TCR beta clonotypes dominated the ex vivo response. Carriage of CMV together with the relevant HLA was identifiable through cumulative public TCR beta family frequency.

TCRdb reprocessed the reads with MiXCR, giving one entry per CDR3 protein. This table holds about 130,000 distinct CDR3 sequences, roughly 8.2% found once. The sequencing sample was made of PBMCs. The chain joins TRBV7-9 to TRBJ1-5, with unresolved D. This clonotype originated in a human donor in good health (CMV status not recorded). Some clones in this sample may be carry-over from other donors' samples. CDR3 in DNA: TGTGCCAGCAGCTTAGCCGGCGATCAGCCCCAGCATTTT. Translated, it gives CASSLAGDQPQHF.